One and the same sample provided the 29 T cell receptor beta chains below, sequenced in a study of PD-L1 blockade in urothelial cancer. Assay: immunoSEQ multiplex PCR; the TCRdb copy retains only in-frame clones and omits some. The table records 100,000 to 150,000 clones, around 84% of them present only once. Indicated time point: pretreatment peripheral blood. This specimen consisted of PBMCs, obtained around atezolizumab (anti-PD-L1) treatment. The receptors were gathered from a middle-aged man with urothelial cancer.

The chain uses TRBV9 and TRBJ1-2, with D perhaps matching TRBD1 (6 bases). Germline assignment: CDR1 SGDLS and CDR2 YYNGEE. Trimming stripped 4 bases from V and 8 bases from J, with 18 bases between. This CDR3 spans 14 amino acids. The CDR3 sequence is CASSLRGGPLGYTF. CDR3 nucleotide sequence: TGTGCCAGCAGCTTAAGGGGGGGACCCCTGGGCTACACCTTC.

This rearrangement joins TRBV10-1 to TRBJ2-7; 10 bases map to TRBD2. The CDR3 is made up of 15 amino acids. Germline V gene sequence: CDR1 WNHNN, CDR2 SYGVQD (reference sequence). V trimming: 0 bases; J trimming: 5 bases; junction bases outside the gene matches: 4. This CDR3 reads CASSESSGRAHEQYF. The CDR3 DNA sequence: TGCGCCAGCAGTGAGTCAAGCGGGAGGGCCCACGAGCAGTACTTC.

This clone was recorded many times. The chain recombines TRBV5-8 with TRBJ1-4; D gene uncertain. The CDR3 runs 15 residues. Germline V lookup: CDR1 SGHTS, CDR2 YDEGEE. The V and J ends lost 2 bases and 0 bases respectively, with 8 bases between them. The DNA of the CDR3 is TGTGCCAGCAGCTTCCGCGCGACAACTAATGAAAAACTGTTTTTT. Residues: CASSFRATTNEKLFF.

The genes are TRBV15 and TRBJ2-3, with 10 bases aligning to TRBD2. V shed 2 bases and J 4 bases; nucleotides not matched to a gene: 15. This CDR3 region has 19 residues. Germline V gene sequence: CDR1 LNHNV, CDR2 YYDKDF (reference sequence). The CDR3 region has the DNA TGTGCCACCAGCAGAAAAATTACCGGGACTAGCGTAATTGCAGATACGCAGTATTTT. It yields the protein CATSRKITGTSVIADTQYF.

This CDR3 is CASSLKDRGRFTIYF. The CDR3 DNA is TGTGCCAGCAGCTTGAAGGACAGGGGAAGATTCACCATATATTTT. The chain joins TRBV5-6 to TRBJ1-3; 9 bases are shared with TRBD1. The CDR3 length is 15 residues. Germline trimming cut 1 base from V and 9 bases from J; bases unmatched to any gene: 8. Germline V gene sequence: CDR1 SGHDT, CDR2 YYEEEE.

This chain links TRBV10-2 with TRBJ1-6; 8 bases are a match to TRBD1. Per the germline V gene, CDR1 is WSHSY and CDR2 is SAAADI. The CDR3 loop spans 14 amino acids. After removal of 6 bases from V and 9 bases from J, the junction contained 7 bases not matched to a gene. Here the CDR3 reads CASRKDRVASPLHF. CDR3 bases: TGCGCCAGCAGGAAGGACAGGGTGGCTTCACCCCTCCACTTT.

As DNA, the CDR3 is TGTGCCACCCGAGGGGAGCGGGAGGGCCAAAACGAGCAGTACTTC. It yields the protein CATRGEREGQNEQYF. The chain joins TRBV27 to TRBJ2-7, with TRBD2 identical over 10 bases. V was clipped by 10 bases and J by 5 bases; unmatched bases: 14. Germline CDR1 and CDR2: MNHEY and SMNVEV (reference sequence). This CDR3 is built from 15 residues.

The rearrangement uses TRBV11-2 and TRBJ2-7; 9 bases line up with TRBD1. Per the germline V gene, CDR1 is SGHAT and CDR2 is FQNNGV. The CDR3 has 16 amino acids. V trimming: 4 bases; J trimming: 4 bases; junction bases outside the gene matches: 11. The CDR3, as DNA: TGTGCCAGCAGCTCCTCGGTGGGACAGGGAGGATACGAGCAGTACTTC. This gives the protein CASSSSVGQGGYEQYF.

The V gene is TRBV28, the J gene TRBJ2-5; 14 bases fit TRBD2. Unmatched junction bases numbered 9, after V lost 7 bases and J lost 5 bases. The CDR3 covers 16 residues. Germline assignment: CDR1 MDHEN and CDR2 SYDVKM. The CDR3 DNA reads as TGTGCCAGCACAAGGGGGACTAGCGGGAGTTCCGAGACCCAGTACTTC. This sequence encodes CASTRGTSGSSETQYF. The whole variable domain, remainder taken from reference TRBV28 and TRBJ2-5, is DVKVTQSSRYLVKRTGEKVFLECVQDMDHENMFWYRQDPGLGLRLIYFSYDVKMKEKGDIPEGYSVSREKKERFSLILESASTNQTSMYLCASTRGTSGSSETQYFGPGTRLLVL.

The chain has TRBV11-2 and TRBJ1-4, with TRBD1 identical over 9 bases. CDR3 length equals 14 residues. Germline CDR1 reads SGHAT; CDR2 reads FQNNGV. V was pared by 5 bases and J by 8 bases, with 6 bases of the junction left unmatched. The DNA for the CDR3 is TGTGCCAGCAGCCCACAGGGGGCTGGGGAAAAACTGTTTTTT. The encoded protein is CASSPQGAGEKLFF.

This rearrangement joins TRBV11-2 to TRBJ1-2; 9 nucleotides agree with TRBD1. Per the germline V gene, CDR1 is SGHAT and CDR2 is FQNNGV. The CDR3 totals 12 residues. The trim removed 6 bases at V and 6 bases at J, leaving 2 bases unmatched. The CDR3 protein is CASRTGGDGYTF. CDR3 sequence (DNA): TGTGCCAGCAGGACAGGGGGAGATGGCTACACCTTC.

The V call is TRBV4-1, the J call TRBJ2-2; no firm D call. Germline lookup yields CDR1 MGHRA and CDR2 YSYEKL. The CDR3 totals 13 residues. The ends were cut back, 0 bases at V and 5 bases at J, with 4 bases in the middle. CDR3 sequence: CASSQERTGELFF. DNA of the CDR3: TGCGCCAGCAGCCAAGAGAGGACCGGGGAGCTGTTTTTT.

This chain joins TRBV9 and TRBJ2-2; 10 nucleotides line up with TRBD2. The CDR3 totals 16 residues. The germline V gene has CDR1 SGDLS and CDR2 YYNGEE. V lost 3 bases, J lost 7 bases, and 9 bases stayed unmatched. The CDR3 sequence: CASSATTSGVGGELFF. DNA for the CDR3: TGTGCCAGCAGCGCGACAACTAGCGGGGTGGGCGGGGAGCTGTTTTTT.

CDR3 in DNA: TGTGCCTGGAGTGACTTAGTCTACGAGCAGTACTTC. Translated: CAWSDLVYEQYF. V and J are TRBV30 and TRBJ2-7; D is uncertain. The CDR3 has 12 amino acids. V was pared by 1 base and J by 3 bases, with 7 bases between. Germline lookup yields CDR1 GTSNPN and CDR2 SVGIG (reference sequence).

This chain connects TRBV6-5 to TRBJ1-6, with TRBD1 identical over 9 bases. The germline gives CDR1 MNHEY, CDR2 SVGAGI. Unmatched junction bases numbered 3, after V lost 0 bases and J lost 9 bases. CDR3 length: 15 residues. CDR3 residues: CASSYSRDRASPLHF. CDR3 nucleotide sequence: TGTGCCAGCAGTTACTCGCGGGACAGGGCTTCACCCCTCCACTTT.

The chain employs TRBV6-4 and TRBJ2-1; D may be TRBD2 (7 bases). Trimming pared 2 bases from V and 1 base from J, leaving 12 bases between. Germline loops: CDR1 MRHNA, CDR2 SNTAGT. The CDR3 loop spans 16 amino acids. Here the CDR3 DNA reads TGTGCCAGCAGTGACGGAAGCGGGACATCCTACAATGAGCAGTTCTTC. Residues: CASSDGSGTSYNEQFF.

The sample holds a few counts of this clone. The chain is built from TRBV4-2 and TRBJ1-1; unclear D gene. Germline V lookup: CDR1 LGHNA, CDR2 YNFKEQ. Trimming removed 0 bases from V and 3 bases from J, with 11 bases in between. CDR3 length: 15 amino acids. CDR3 bases: TGTGCCAGCAGCCAAGAAAGCGTCACATACACTGAAGCTTTCTTT. It is translated as CASSQESVTYTEAFF.

CDR3 in amino acids: CASSFSASGSFGGELFF. In DNA form, the CDR3 reads TGTGCCAGCAGTTTCTCGGCTAGCGGGAGTTTCGGCGGGGAGCTGTTTTTT. J is TRBJ2-2 and V is TRBV27; 10 bases fit TRBD2. Germline V gene lookup returns CDR1 MNHEY and CDR2 SMNVEV (reference sequence). Unmatched junction bases numbered 11, after V lost 3 bases and J lost 7 bases. The CDR3 contains 17 residues.

This sequence joins TRBV5-1 and TRBJ2-1, with D possibly being TRBD2 (5 bases). The ends were cut back, 3 bases at V and 8 bases at J, with 12 bases in the middle. There are 13 residues in the CDR3. Germline CDR1 and CDR2: SGHRS and YFSETQ. The DNA of the CDR3 is TGCGCCAGCAGCTGGGAACTAGTGGATGAGCAGTTCTTC. Translating it yields CASSWELVDEQFF.

This clone was counted only a few times. V gene TRBV7-8 combines with J gene TRBJ2-5; D perhaps matches TRBD1 (5 bases). V shed 6 bases and J shed 4 bases, with 12 bases lying between them. There are 13 residues in the CDR3. Germline values: CDR1 SGHVS, CDR2 FQNEAQ. As DNA, the CDR3 is TGTGCCAGCAGGAAAGGGGTTTCAGAGACCCAGTACTTC. It encodes CASRKGVSETQYF. Full variable domain (remainder filled in from reference TRBV7-8 and TRBJ2-5): GAGVSQSPRYKVAKRGQDVALRCDPISGHVSLFWYQQALGQGPEFLTYFQNEAQLDKSGLPSDRFFAERPEGSVSTLKIQRTQQEDSAVYLCASRKGVSETQYFGPGTRLLVL.

This clone was observed a handful of times. The chain carries TRBV28 and TRBJ2-1; TRBD2 might be the D (6 bases). Trimming took 8 bases from V and 4 from J, leaving 15 bases between them. The CDR3 has 14 amino acids. The germline CDR1 and CDR2 sequences are MDHEN and SYDVKM. The CDR3 coding sequence is TGTGCCAGCGGACAACGGGAGAGGTACAATGAGCAGTTCTTC. Its protein is CASGQRERYNEQFF. The whole variable domain, filled in from reference TRBV28 and TRBJ2-1, reads DVKVTQSSRYLVKRTGEKVFLECVQDMDHENMFWYRQDPGLGLRLIYFSYDVKMKEKGDIPEGYSVSREKKERFSLILESASTNQTSMYLCASGQRERYNEQFFGPGTRLTVL.

This clone was picked up one time. The chain links TRBV6-1 to TRBJ1-6; D may be TRBD1 (6 bases). This CDR3 has 14 residues. Trimming left V 7 bases short and J 8 bases short, with 15 bases between. Germline assignment: CDR1 MNHNS and CDR2 SASEGT. CDR3 in DNA: TGTGCCAGCAAGAACAGGGTTACGGATTCACCCCTCCACTTT. It specifies CASKNRVTDSPLHF.

This chain joins TRBV9 and TRBJ1-4; D perhaps matches TRBD1 (5 bases). CDR3 size: 16 residues. Germline CDR1 and CDR2: SGDLS and YYNGEE. The germline V and J ends were trimmed by 0 bases and 1 base, with 10 bases remaining between them. CDR3 protein: CASSVGAGKTNEKLFF. The CDR3 DNA sequence: TGTGCCAGCAGCGTAGGGGCAGGGAAAACTAATGAAAAACTGTTTTTT.

The chain combines TRBV30 with TRBJ2-1; TRBD2 matches 15 bases. Per germline, CDR1 GTSNPN and CDR2 SVGIG (reference sequence). Trimming at V came to 2 bases and at J to 9 bases, leaving 2 bases not matched to a gene. This CDR3 is built from 14 residues. The CDR3 nucleotides read TGTGCCTGGAGTCTGGGACTAGCGGGAGGTGAGCAGTTCTTC. Translating gives CAWSLGLAGGEQFF.

J is TRBJ2-1 and V is TRBV28, with 7 bases that match TRBD2. The CDR3 extends over 16 amino acids. Germline trimming cut 6 bases from V and 4 bases from J; bases unmatched to any gene: 12. CDR1 and CDR2 (germline): MDHEN, SYDVKM. The CDR3 DNA reads as TGTGCCAGCAGCCCGTCGGGCGGGAGTGTATACAATGAGCAGTTCTTC. It translates to CASSPSGGSVYNEQFF.

The J gene is TRBJ1-2, the V gene TRBV6-1; D is possibly TRBD1 (6 bases). The length of the CDR3 is 14 residues. Trimming shortened V by 7 bases and J by 0 bases, and 12 bases separated the two germline ends. Germline CDR1 reads MNHNS; CDR2 reads SASEGT. DNA for the CDR3: TGTGCCAGCAATGTCGACAGGACTAACTATGGCTACACCTTC. Amino acids: CASNVDRTNYGYTF.

The gene calls are TRBV5-1 and TRBJ2-1; D gene uncertain. V was cut by 6 bases and J by 4 bases, with 11 bases left in between. Germline V gene data show CDR1 as SGHRS and CDR2 as YFSETQ. The CDR3 runs 13 residues. The CDR3 region has the DNA TGCGCCAGCACCCCGTCGAGTTACAATGAGCAGTTCTTC. Translating gives CASTPSSYNEQFF.

This chain joins TRBV5-1 and TRBJ1-1, with 9 positions matching TRBD1. V shed 5 bases and J 2 bases; nucleotides not matched to a gene: 7. The CDR3 sequence is 15 residues long. CDR1 SGHRS and CDR2 YFSETQ come from the germline V gene. As DNA, the CDR3 is TGCGCCAGCAGGCCCACGGGACAGGGCAACACTGAAGCTTTCTTT. This sequence encodes CASRPTGQGNTEAFF.

The genes are TRBV21-1 and TRBJ2-2; the table's TRBD1 call for D was not verified on the DNA. TRBV21-1 is annotated as a pseudogene. The CDR3 contains 18 residues. DNA of the CDR3: TGTGCCAGCAGCAAACCGACCCGGACAGGCGCCCGCACCGGGGAGCTGTTTTTT. This translates into CASSKPTRTGARTGELFF.